What follows are 17 T cell receptor beta chains derived from one specimen sequenced in a study of Graves' ophthalmopathy and Graves' hyperthyroidism. Amplified TCR beta CDR3 regions were obtained using RNA transcripts as template. After a first-round RT-PCR with HTBI primers, a second-round multiplex PCR was run. TCRdb ran MiXCR on the multiplex PCR reads and lists one entry per CDR3 protein. Of 350,000 to 400,000 distinct CDR3 sequences listed, approximately 15% were seen once; the top ten hold 5.5% to 7%. What was sequenced was peripheral blood. The receptors originated from a young woman with stable Graves' hyperthyroidism.

The CDR3 nucleotides are TGCGCCAGCAGCCCGGACAGGGCGGGGGCAGATACGCAGTATTTT. Amino acids: CASSPDRAGADTQYF. This chain uses TRBV5-1 with TRBJ2-3; D perhaps matches TRBD1 (8 bases). Germline loops: CDR1 SGHRS, CDR2 YFSETQ. V was clipped by 4 bases and J by 4 bases, with 16 bases between them. The CDR3 consists of 15 residues. The entire variable domain, with the rest obtained from reference TRBV5-1 and TRBJ2-3, is as follows: KAGVTQTPRYLIKTRGQQVTLSCSPISGHRSVSWYQQTPGQGLQFLFEYFSETQRNKGNFPGRFSGRQFSNSRSEMNVSTLELGDSALYLCASSPDRAGADTQYFGPGTRLTVL.

This clonotype was detected many times. This chain joins TRBV12-3 or TRBV12-4 and TRBJ1-2; TRBD1 matches at 7 bases. The CDR3 is made up of 12 amino acids. J was trimmed by 6 bases and V by 6 bases; bases with no gene match: 4. For the CDR3, the DNA is TGTGCCAGCAGAAAGGGGGCGGATGGCTACACCTTC. Translation gives CASRKGADGYTF.

This clonotype has at least ten counts. The gene calls are TRBV6-7 and TRBJ2-2; D is perhaps TRBD2 (6 bases). TRBV6-7 is flagged as an ORF with uncertain function. The CDR3 sequence is 15 residues long. V was clipped by 2 bases and J by 4 bases, with 11 bases between them. The CDR3 DNA reads TGTGCCAGCAGTTACGGCAGGGAGGCCACCGGGGAGCTGTTTTTT. Its translation is CASSYGREATGELFF.

This clonotype was picked up many times. This chain links TRBV6-1 with TRBJ1-1; D is possibly TRBD1 (5 bases). The CDR3 is 15 amino acids. Trimming took 7 bases from V and 2 from J, leaving 17 bases between them. Germline V gene sequence: CDR1 MNHNS, CDR2 SASEGT. The CDR3, as DNA: TGTGCCAGCACTCAGACCTTGGGGGGAAACACTGAAGCTTTCTTT. It specifies CASTQTLGGNTEAFF.

The table lists this clonotype with a few counts. The rearrangement links TRBV19 to TRBJ2-5; no reliable D call. This CDR3 contains 13 residues. V was clipped by 6 bases and J by 1 base, with 9 bases between them. Germline V gene data show CDR1 as LNHDA and CDR2 as SQIVND (reference sequence). The CDR3 DNA reads TGTGCCAGTAGCGAGACCTTCCAAGAGACCCAGTACTTC. Amino acid sequence: CASSETFQETQYF. The entire variable domain, with the rest obtained from reference TRBV19 and TRBJ2-5, is as follows: DGGITQSPKYLFRKEGQNVTLSCEQNLNHDAMYWYRQDPGQGLRLIYYSQIVNDFQKGDIAEGYSVSREKKESFPLTVTSAQKNPTAFYLCASSETFQETQYFGPGTRLLVL.

This clonotype was recorded many times. CDR3 in DNA: TGTGCCACCTCCCAGAGGGGACGGGCCTATGGCTACACCTTC. This translates into CATSQRGRAYGYTF. The rearrangement joins TRBV6-5 to TRBJ1-2, with TRBD1 as a possible D gene (5 bases). The CDR3 spans 14 residues. CDR1 MNHEY and CDR2 SVGAGI come from the germline V gene. Trimming removed 10 bases from V and 4 bases from J, with 19 bases in between.

This clonotype was seen at least ten times. The gene calls are TRBV12-3 or TRBV12-4 and TRBJ1-2, with unresolved D. This CDR3 comprises 13 residues. The V end was cut by 6 bases, the J end by 5 bases, with 13 bases between. The CDR3 is CASRPGYSYGYTF. The CDR3 region has the DNA TGTGCCAGCAGACCGGGATACTCTTATGGCTACACCTTC.

This clonotype occurred a few times. The V call is TRBV11-2, the J call TRBJ2-2, with D possibly matching TRBD2 (7 bases). Germline assignment: CDR1 SGHAT and CDR2 FQNNGV. The germline V and J ends were trimmed by 8 bases and 4 bases, with 26 bases remaining between them. There are 18 residues in the CDR3. The CDR3 nucleotides read TGTGCCAGCTCCTTAGAAAGGTGGGGGGGCGCGGGCACCGGGGAGCTGTTTTTT. Encoded protein: CASSLERWGGAGTGELFF.

This clonotype was seen repeatedly, ten times or more. The CDR3 spells CASSSPGPTGDGQTQYF. DNA of the CDR3: TGTGCCAGCAGTAGCCCCGGACCAACAGGGGATGGTCAGACCCAGTACTTC. The chain links TRBV27 to TRBJ2-5; 7 nucleotides line up with TRBD1. The CDR3 consists of 17 residues. Germline CDR1 and CDR2: MNHEY and SMNVEV (reference sequence). V lost 5 bases, J lost 6 bases, and 18 bases stayed unmatched.

The sample holds one count of this clonotype. The J gene is TRBJ1-5, the V gene TRBV2; 9 bases match TRBD1. The CDR3 is made up of 14 amino acids. Per the germline V gene, CDR1 is SNHLY and CDR2 is FYNNEI. The junction had 9 bases not matched to a gene; V was cut back by 8 bases and J by 7 bases. The CDR3 loop reads CASAGTGPGQPQHF. The CDR3 DNA reads TGTGCCAGCGCCGGGACAGGGCCGGGACAGCCCCAGCATTTT.

This clonotype was counted at least ten times. J is TRBJ2-2 and V is TRBV11-2; no reliable D call. There are 14 residues in the CDR3. Looked up from germline, CDR1 is SGHAT and CDR2 is FQNNGV. The V end was cut by 5 bases, the J end by 6 bases, with 13 bases between. CDR3 amino acids: CASSHNLSPGELFF. The CDR3 DNA is TGTGCCAGCAGCCACAATCTATCTCCCGGGGAGCTGTTTTTT.

This clonotype has more than one count but fewer than ten. The chain uses TRBV24-1 and TRBJ2-2; D is undetermined. The ends were cut back, 7 bases at V and 5 bases at J, with 7 bases in the middle. The CDR3 has 12 residues. The germline CDR1 and CDR2 sequences are KGHDR and SFDVKD. CDR3 DNA sequence: TGTGCCACCAGCCAGTTAACCGGGGAGCTGTTTTTT. Translation gives CATSQLTGELFF.

V usage is TRBV6-5 and J usage is TRBJ2-7, with D unclear. CDR1 MNHEY and CDR2 SVGAGI come from the germline V gene. The CDR3 totals 15 residues. The ends were cut back, 2 bases at V and 0 bases at J, with 11 bases in the middle. DNA for the CDR3: TGTGCCAGCAGTTACGACCGTCAGGACTCCTACGAGCAGTACTTC. This translates into CASSYDRQDSYEQYF.

V usage is TRBV28 and J usage is TRBJ1-1; TRBD1 matches at 8 bases. After removal of 6 bases from V and 2 bases from J, the junction contained 5 bases not matched to a gene. The CDR3 loop spans 14 amino acids. The germline CDR1 and CDR2 sequences are MDHEN and SYDVKM. CDR3 nucleotides: TGTGCCAGCAGAACAGGGGGTTCAAACACTGAAGCTTTCTTT. It translates to CASRTGGSNTEAFF.

The chain joins TRBV18 to TRBJ1-1, with D possibly TRBD1 on 6 matching bases. Between the trimmed V and J ends, which lost 2 bases and 7 bases, there was a span of 20 bases. Per germline, CDR1 KGHSH and CDR2 LQKENI. CDR3 length: 16 amino acids. CDR3 DNA: TGTGCCAGCTCACCATTAGCGAAGGGGGGCTCGGATGAAGCTTTCTTT. It translates to CASSPLAKGGSDEAFF.

V usage is TRBV6-1 and J usage is TRBJ2-7; 7 positions agree with TRBD1. The CDR3 runs to 14 residues. V lost 6 bases, J lost 0 bases, and 5 bases stayed unmatched. The germline V gene has CDR1 MNHNS and CDR2 SASEGT. The DNA for the CDR3 is TGTGCCAGCAGAGGAGGACAGGTCTCCTACGAGCAGTACTTC. The encoded protein is CASRGGQVSYEQYF.

The V call is TRBV4-1, the J call TRBJ1-5; TRBD1 matches 8 bases. Germline V gene lookup returns CDR1 MGHRA and CDR2 YSYEKL. The CDR3 length is 14 residues. V was clipped by 2 bases and J by 6 bases; unmatched bases: 3. This CDR3 reads CASSQTGGGQPQHF. The CDR3 region has the DNA TGCGCCAGCAGCCAAACAGGGGGAGGTCAGCCCCAGCATTTT.